This T cell receptor (beta chain) was captured in a study of cytomegalovirus exposure and HLA in healthy donors. For the study at large: Genetic ancestry analysis placed approximately 78% of the 300 to 400 donors that were genotyped in the Caucasian-associated cluster. General study points: Accurate predictions that matched the HLA-A and HLA-B alleles of most subjects were reportedly made from TCR beta sequences.

The donors were healthy bone marrow donors. PCR was performed using 60 Vbeta and 13 Jbeta primers. Here immunoSEQ multiplex PCR was the method, and the copy in TCRdb shows in-frame clones only, minus some. The data show over 100,000 clones, roughly 70% seen once. Regarding this clone: Antigen: not known.

V dropped 4 bases and J dropped 10; count of bases not matched to a gene: 18. Germline V gene sequence: CDR1 MRHNA, CDR2 SNTAGT. This CDR3 comprises 18 residues. The chain has TRBV6-4 and TRBJ2-1; 11 nucleotides agree with TRBD1. The source is a man aged 40-50 years in good health and CMV-seropositive. Sequencing was performed on PBMCs. This CDR3 reads CASSVVGGSGTGGSEQFF. The DNA for the CDR3 is TGTGCCAGCAGTGTCGTGGGGGGCTCCGGGACAGGGGGTTCGGAGCAGTTCTTC.